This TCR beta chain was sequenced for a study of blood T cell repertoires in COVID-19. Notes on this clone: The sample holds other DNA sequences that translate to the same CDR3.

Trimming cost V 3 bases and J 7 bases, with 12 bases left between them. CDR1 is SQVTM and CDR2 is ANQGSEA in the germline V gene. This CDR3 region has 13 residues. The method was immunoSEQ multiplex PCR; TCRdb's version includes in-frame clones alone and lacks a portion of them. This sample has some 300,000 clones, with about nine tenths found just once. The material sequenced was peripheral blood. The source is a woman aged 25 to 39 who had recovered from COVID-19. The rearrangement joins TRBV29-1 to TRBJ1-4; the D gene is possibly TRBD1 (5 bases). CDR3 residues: CSVEPGRGEKLFF. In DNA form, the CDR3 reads TGCAGCGTTGAGCCAGGGAGGGGTGAAAAACTGTTTTTT.